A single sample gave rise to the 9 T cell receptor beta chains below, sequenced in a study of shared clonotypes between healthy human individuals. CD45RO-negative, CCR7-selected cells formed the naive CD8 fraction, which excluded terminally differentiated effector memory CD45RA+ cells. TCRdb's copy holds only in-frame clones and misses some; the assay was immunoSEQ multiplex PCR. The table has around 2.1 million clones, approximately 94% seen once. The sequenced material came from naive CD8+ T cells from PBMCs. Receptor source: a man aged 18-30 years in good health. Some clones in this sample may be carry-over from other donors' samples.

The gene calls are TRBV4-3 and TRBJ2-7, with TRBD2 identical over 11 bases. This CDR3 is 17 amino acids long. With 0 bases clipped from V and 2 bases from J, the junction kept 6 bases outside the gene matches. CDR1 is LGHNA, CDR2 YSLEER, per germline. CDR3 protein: CASSQDWATSGTYEQYF. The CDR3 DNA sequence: TGCGCCAGCAGCCAAGATTGGGCGACTAGCGGGACCTACGAGCAGTACTTC.

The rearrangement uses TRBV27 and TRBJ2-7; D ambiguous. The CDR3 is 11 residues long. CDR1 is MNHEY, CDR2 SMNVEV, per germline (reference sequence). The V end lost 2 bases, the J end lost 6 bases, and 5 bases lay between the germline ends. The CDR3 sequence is CASSLASEQYF. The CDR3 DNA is TGTGCCAGCAGTTTAGCGAGCGAGCAGTACTTC.

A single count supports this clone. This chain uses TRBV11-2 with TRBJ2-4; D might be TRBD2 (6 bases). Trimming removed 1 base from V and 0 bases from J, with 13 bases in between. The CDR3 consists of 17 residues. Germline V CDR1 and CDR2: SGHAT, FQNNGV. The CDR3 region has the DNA TGTGCCAGCAGCTTAGGGGACGGGGGACTAGCCAAAAACATTCAGTACTTC. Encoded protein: CASSLGDGGLAKNIQYF.

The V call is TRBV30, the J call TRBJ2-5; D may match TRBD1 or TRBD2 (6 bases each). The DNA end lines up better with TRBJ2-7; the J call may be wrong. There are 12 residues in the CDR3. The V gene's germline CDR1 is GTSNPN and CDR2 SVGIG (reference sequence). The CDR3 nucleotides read TGTGCCTGGGCGGGACACCCCTACGAGCAGTACTTC. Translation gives CAWAGHPYEQYF.

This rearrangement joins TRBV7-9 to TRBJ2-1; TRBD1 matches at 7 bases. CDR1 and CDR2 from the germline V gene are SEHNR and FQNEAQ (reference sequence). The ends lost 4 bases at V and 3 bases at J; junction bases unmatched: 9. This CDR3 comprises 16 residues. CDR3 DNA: TGTGCCAGCAGCTCGGGTACGGGACAGCACTACAATGAGCAGTTCTTC. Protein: CASSSGTGQHYNEQFF.

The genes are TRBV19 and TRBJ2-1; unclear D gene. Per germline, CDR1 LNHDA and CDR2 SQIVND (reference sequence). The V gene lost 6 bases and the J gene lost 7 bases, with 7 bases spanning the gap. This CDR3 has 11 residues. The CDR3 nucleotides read TGTGCCAGTAGCGGGTGGAATGAGCAGTTCTTC. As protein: CASSGWNEQFF.

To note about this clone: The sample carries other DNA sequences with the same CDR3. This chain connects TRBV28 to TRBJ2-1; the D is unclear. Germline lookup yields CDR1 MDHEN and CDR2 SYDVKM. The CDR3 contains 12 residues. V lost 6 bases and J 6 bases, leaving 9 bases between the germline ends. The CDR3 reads CASSLPGNEQFF. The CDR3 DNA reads TGTGCCAGCAGCCTTCCCGGCAATGAGCAGTTCTTC.

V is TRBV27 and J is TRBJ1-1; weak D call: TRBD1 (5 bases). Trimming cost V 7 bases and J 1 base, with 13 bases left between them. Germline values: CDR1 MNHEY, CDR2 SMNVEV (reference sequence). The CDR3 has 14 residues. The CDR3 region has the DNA TGTGCCAGCAATCCCGTCGGGGCGAACACTGAAGCTTTCTTT. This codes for CASNPVGANTEAFF.

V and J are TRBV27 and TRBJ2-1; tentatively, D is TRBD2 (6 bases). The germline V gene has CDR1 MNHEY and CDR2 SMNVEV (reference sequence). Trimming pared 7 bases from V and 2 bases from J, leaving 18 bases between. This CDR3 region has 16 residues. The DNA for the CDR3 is TGTGCCAGCACCTCGATCCGGGAGCACACCTACAATGAGCAGTTCTTC. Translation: CASTSIREHTYNEQFF.